This TCR beta chain was sequenced in a study of blood T cell repertoires in COVID-19. Turning to the study itself: Samples came from the United States, Italy and Spain, spanning acute and convalescent COVID-19. PBMCs, B-cell-depleted T cells, or T cells provided the cDNA or gDNA that made up the material.

Original analysis: How many nucleated cells were present was estimated from reference gene primer amplification. The data were produced by immunoSEQ multiplex PCR, yet TCRdb's version contains in-frame clones alone and is incomplete. V, J and clone size were drawn from that table, and D and trimming were deduced from the DNA. This table has 95,000 to 150,000 clones, roughly four fifths appearing once. CDR3 size: 13 residues. Germline V CDR1 and CDR2: SGHVS, FQNEAQ. The V and J ends lost 3 bases and 3 bases respectively, with 9 bases between them. Sequencing was done on a sample of peripheral blood. This rearrangement joins TRBV7-8 to TRBJ2-7; possible D gene TRBD2, 6 bases. The receptor was isolated from a woman in her forties or fifties with acute or convalescent COVID-19. The CDR3 sequence: CASSFGGDYEQYF. In DNA form, the CDR3 reads TGTGCCAGCAGCTTTGGCGGGGACTACGAGCAGTACTTC. Complete variable domain (other parts from reference TRBV7-8 and TRBJ2-7): GAGVSQSPRYKVAKRGQDVALRCDPISGHVSLFWYQQALGQGPEFLTYFQNEAQLDKSGLPSDRFFAERPEGSVSTLKIQRTQQEDSAVYLCASSFGGDYEQYFGPGTRLTVT.